This TCR beta chain derives from a study of shared clonotypes between healthy human individuals. Study-wide points: Sampling used blood alone; tissue repertoires probably differ.

Germline-derived CDR1 and CDR2 are SGHNT and YYREEE (reference sequence). V lost 3 bases and J 0 bases, leaving 12 bases between the germline ends. This CDR3 contains 15 residues. Evenly divided among several immunoSEQ plates was the genomic DNA of each subset. TCRdb's copy holds only in-frame clones and misses some; the assay was immunoSEQ multiplex PCR. The table has over a million clones, about 98.5% seen once; the top ten hold 0.3% to 0.45%. In the case of this clone: Its antigen is still unknown.

The source of this sequence is a man aged 25-45 years in good health. Sequenced sample: naive CD4+ T cells sorted from blood. Subset of the sample: CD45RA+ positively selected. The J gene is TRBJ1-1, the V gene TRBV5-4, with D possibly being TRBD1 (5 bases). As DNA, the CDR3 is TGTGCCAGCAGCTCTGACAGTTCCATGAACACTGAAGCTTTCTTT. Its translation is CASSSDSSMNTEAFF.